The following is a T cell receptor (beta chain) sequence with its context. Germline V lookup: CDR1 SGHTA, CDR2 FQGNSA. The length of the CDR3 is 12 residues. V gave up 5 bases and J gave up 4 bases, with 7 bases separating them. The data were taken from a study of early T cells in non-severe SARS-CoV-2 infection. Study as a whole: Bulk RNA isolated from unsorted whole blood underwent sequencing; chains were not paired.

Individual cDNA molecules carried attached unique molecular identifiers. Via MiXCR, TCRdb re-called the 5' RACE reads, giving one row per CDR3 protein. The sample yields 85,000 to 100,000 distinct CDR3 sequences, around 16% seen once. This TCR was sampled from an adult who was a healthcare worker with PCR-confirmed SARS-CoV-2 infection or an uninfected control (not recorded which). The specimen was whole blood, collected at baseline. The chain is built from TRBV7-2 and TRBJ2-3; the D is unclear. For the CDR3, the DNA is TGTGCCAGCAGCCGTGTCCCAGATACGCAGTATTTT. As protein: CASSRVPDTQYF.